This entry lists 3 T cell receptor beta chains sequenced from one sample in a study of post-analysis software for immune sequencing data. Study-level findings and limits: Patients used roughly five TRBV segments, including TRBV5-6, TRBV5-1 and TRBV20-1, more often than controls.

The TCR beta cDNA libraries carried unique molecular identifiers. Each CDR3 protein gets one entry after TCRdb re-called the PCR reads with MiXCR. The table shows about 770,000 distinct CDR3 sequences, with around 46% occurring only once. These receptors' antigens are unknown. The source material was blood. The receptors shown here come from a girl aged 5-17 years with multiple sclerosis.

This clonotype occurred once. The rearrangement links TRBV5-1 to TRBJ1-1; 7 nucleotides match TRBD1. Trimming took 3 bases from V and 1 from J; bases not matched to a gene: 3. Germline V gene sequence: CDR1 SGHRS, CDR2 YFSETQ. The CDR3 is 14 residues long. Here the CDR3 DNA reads TGCGCCAGCAGCTCGACAGGGAGGAACACTGAAGCTTTCTTT. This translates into CASSSTGRNTEAFF.

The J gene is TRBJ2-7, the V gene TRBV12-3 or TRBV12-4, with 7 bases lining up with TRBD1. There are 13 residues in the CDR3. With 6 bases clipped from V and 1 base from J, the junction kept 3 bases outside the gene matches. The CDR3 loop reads CASRSTGSYEQYF. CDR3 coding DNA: TGTGCCAGCAGGTCGACAGGGTCCTACGAGCAGTACTTC.

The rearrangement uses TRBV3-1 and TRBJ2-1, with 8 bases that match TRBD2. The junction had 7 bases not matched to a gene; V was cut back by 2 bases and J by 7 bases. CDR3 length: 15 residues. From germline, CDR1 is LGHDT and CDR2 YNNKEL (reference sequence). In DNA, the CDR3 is TGTGCCAGCAGCCAAACGGGGGGGCCTAATAATGAGCAGTTCTTC. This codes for CASSQTGGPNNEQFF.